What follows describes a single T cell receptor beta chain. These data come from a study of T cell repertoires in cytomegalovirus infection. Overall study: Shared public TCR beta signatures pointed to both CMV infection and a matching HLA type.

With 5 bases clipped from V and 5 bases from J, the junction kept 6 bases outside the gene matches. The germline V gene encodes CDR1 MNHEY and CDR2 SMNVEV (reference sequence). The CDR3 runs to 14 residues. TCRdb ran MiXCR on the reads and lists one entry per CDR3 protein. The sample yields roughly 230,000 distinct CDR3 sequences, approximately 17% seen once. The sequenced sample consisted of CD8+ T cells from PBMCs. The clonotype was recovered from a human donor in good health (CMV status not recorded). Some clones in this sample may be carry-over from other donors' samples. The rearrangement uses TRBV27 and TRBJ2-1; 7 bases map to TRBD2. This chain's CDR3 is CASSAGLWDNEQFF. In DNA, the CDR3 is TGTGCCAGCAGTGCGGGACTATGGGACAATGAGCAGTTCTTC.